This TCR beta chain originates from a study of cytomegalovirus exposure and HLA in healthy donors. The PCR employed 60 Vbeta primers together with 13 Jbeta primers. Data came from immunoSEQ multiplex PCR; TCRdb stores just in-frame clones and leaves some out. The sample has approximately 160,000 clones, about three quarters seen once. In this sample, this clone turned up a few times. Other nucleotide sequences in the sample specify the same CDR3. V lost 6 bases to trimming and J lost 0 bases; unmatched junction nucleotides: 6. The CDR3 spans 15 residues. The germline V gene has CDR1 MNHEY and CDR2 SVGAGI.

This clonotype was obtained from a man aged 18 to 29 in good health and CMV-seropositive. This chain joins TRBV6-5 and TRBJ1-1; 8 nucleotides align to TRBD1. The sequenced sample was PBMCs. DNA of the CDR3: TGTGCCAGCAGCCGAGCGACAGGGGTGAACACTGAAGCTTTCTTT. Its protein is CASSRATGVNTEAFF.